This T cell receptor (beta chain) is from a study of radiation and T cells in renal cell carcinoma. The CDR3 spans 18 residues. The V gene end was trimmed by 2 bases and the J gene end by 10 bases; junction bases not matched to a gene: 14. Germline values: CDR1 SGHRS, CDR2 YFSETQ. Sample time point: baseline pretreatment blood. Indicated treatment: 15 Gy SBRT to primary tumor, nephrectomy 4 weeks later. After SBRT, blood was collected at 2 and 4 weeks, plus baseline. Clear cell pathology was present in this patient's renal cell carcinoma. Libraries were prepared by immunoSEQ multiplex PCR; TCRdb keeps only in-frame clonotypes and omits some of them. The table has 130,000 or so clones, approximately 87% seen once.

Sequences were derived from blood, sampled from a patient whose treatment included radiotherapy and nephrectomy. This sequence joins TRBV5-1 and TRBJ2-1; 14 bases fit TRBD2. The receptor's source is a woman aged 45-65 years with renal cell carcinoma. The CDR3 DNA reads as TGCGCCAGCAGCTTCGACCTACAACGACTAGCGGGAGGGGGAGAGCAGTTCTTC. This sequence encodes CASSFDLQRLAGGGEQFF. The full variable domain, in which reference TRBV5-1 and TRBJ2-1 provide the parts outside the CDR3, is KAGVTQTPRYLIKTRGQQVTLSCSPISGHRSVSWYQQTPGQGLQFLFEYFSETQRNKGNFPGRFSGRQFSNSRSEMNVSTLELGDSALYLCASSFDLQRLAGGGEQFFGPGTRLTVL.